This T cell receptor (beta chain) was found in a study of cytomegalovirus exposure and HLA in healthy donors. The PCR ran on 60 Vbeta and 13 Jbeta primers. Assay: immunoSEQ multiplex PCR; the TCRdb copy retains only in-frame clones and omits some. The sample holds about 110,000 clones, 15% seen once. This clone was seen a handful of times. This CDR3 spans 13 amino acids. Germline-derived CDR1 and CDR2 are SGHRS and YFSETQ. Trimming removed 2 bases from V and 4 bases from J, with 8 bases in between. This receptor was identified in a woman aged 18-29 years in good health and CMV-seronegative. This sequence joins TRBV5-1 and TRBJ2-3; D is unresolved. The sequenced sample consisted of PBMCs. DNA of the CDR3: TGCGCCAGCAGCTTCACCTTAGCAGATACGCAGTATTTT. Its protein product is CASSFTLADTQYF. The full variable domain, its missing parts supplied by reference TRBV5-1 and TRBJ2-3, is KAGVTQTPRYLIKTRGQQVTLSCSPISGHRSVSWYQQTPGQGLQFLFEYFSETQRNKGNFPGRFSGRQFSNSRSEMNVSTLELGDSALYLCASSFTLADTQYFGPGTRLTVL.